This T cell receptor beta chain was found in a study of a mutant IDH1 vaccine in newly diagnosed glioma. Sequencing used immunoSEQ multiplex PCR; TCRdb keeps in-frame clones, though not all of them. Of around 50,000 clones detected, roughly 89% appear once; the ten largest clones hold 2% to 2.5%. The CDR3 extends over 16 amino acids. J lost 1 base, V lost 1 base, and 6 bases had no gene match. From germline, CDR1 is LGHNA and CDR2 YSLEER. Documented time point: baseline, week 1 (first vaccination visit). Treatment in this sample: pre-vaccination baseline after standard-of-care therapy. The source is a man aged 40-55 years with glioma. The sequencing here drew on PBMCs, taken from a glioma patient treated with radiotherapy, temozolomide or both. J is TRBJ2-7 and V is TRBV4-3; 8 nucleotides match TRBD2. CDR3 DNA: TGCGCCAGCAGCCAAGGAGCGGCGGGAGGTTCCTACGAGCAGTACTTC. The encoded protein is CASSQGAAGGSYEQYF.